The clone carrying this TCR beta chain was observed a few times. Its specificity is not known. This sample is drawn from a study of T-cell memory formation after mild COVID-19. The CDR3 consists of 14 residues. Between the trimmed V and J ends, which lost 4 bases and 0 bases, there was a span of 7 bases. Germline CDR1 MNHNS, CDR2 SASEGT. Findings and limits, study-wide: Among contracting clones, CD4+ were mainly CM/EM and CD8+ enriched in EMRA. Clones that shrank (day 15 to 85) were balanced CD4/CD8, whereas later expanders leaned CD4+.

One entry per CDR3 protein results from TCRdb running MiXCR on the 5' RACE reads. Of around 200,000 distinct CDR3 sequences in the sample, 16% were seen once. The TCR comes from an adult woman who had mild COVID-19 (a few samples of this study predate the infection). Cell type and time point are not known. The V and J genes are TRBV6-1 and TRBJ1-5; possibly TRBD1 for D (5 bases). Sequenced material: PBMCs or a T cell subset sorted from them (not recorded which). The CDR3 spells CASSGQYSNQPQHF. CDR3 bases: TGTGCCAGCAGTGGACAGTATAGCAATCAGCCCCAGCATTTT.